The entry below describes one TCR beta chain. Profiled with immunoSEQ multiplex PCR; TCRdb holds only in-frame clones, not every one. The sample includes 160,000 or so clones, around nine tenths of them seen just once. The sample comes from a study of T cell responses to AZD1222 COVID-19 vaccine. The CDR3 loop spans 15 amino acids. The germline V gene has CDR1 SGHTA and CDR2 FQGNSA. J was trimmed by 8 bases and V by 5 bases; bases with no gene match: 10. The sequencing here drew on peripheral blood, taken after recovery from COVID-19. This receptor was obtained from an adult who had recovered from COVID-19. V gene TRBV7-2 combines with J gene TRBJ2-1; 9 bases match TRBD2. CDR3 residues: CASSPGLAVNHEQFF. In DNA form, the CDR3 reads TGTGCCAGCAGCCCGGGACTAGCCGTAAATCATGAGCAGTTCTTC.